This TCR beta chain came from a study of radiotherapy plus CTLA-4 blockade in lung cancer. Study at large: Objective responses were seen in about a sixth of patients, disease control in about 30%.

Sequencing was performed with immunoSEQ multiplex PCR; in TCRdb, only in-frame clones are kept and a portion is missing. Of 40,000 or so clones listed, approximately 62% were seen once; the top ten hold around 20%. CDR1 is MGHRA and CDR2 is YSYEKL in the germline V gene. CDR3 size: 13 residues. The V gene lost 0 bases and the J gene lost 16 bases, with 13 bases spanning the gap. Whole-study results and caveats: Radiotherapy was combined with ipilimumab, and tumor-derived TCR clones then expanded in blood. Together with interferon-beta, which increased in serum after radiation, early dynamic changes in blood T cell clones were reportedly the best predictors of response.

Alongside CTLA-4 blockade with ipilimumab, patients with chemo-refractory metastatic non-small-cell lung cancer received focal radiation. This clone was detected only a few times. The antigen is unknown. The sample in question was peripheral blood, obtained from a patient treated with radiotherapy plus ipilimumab. This chain connects TRBV4-1 to TRBJ1-6; the D is unclear. The origin of this receptor is a human donor with non-small cell lung cancer who had a partial response to radiotherapy plus ipilimumab. The CDR3 DNA follows: TGCGCCAGCAGCCAAGATCGAAGCTACCCACTCCACTTT. Protein sequence: CASSQDRSYPLHF.